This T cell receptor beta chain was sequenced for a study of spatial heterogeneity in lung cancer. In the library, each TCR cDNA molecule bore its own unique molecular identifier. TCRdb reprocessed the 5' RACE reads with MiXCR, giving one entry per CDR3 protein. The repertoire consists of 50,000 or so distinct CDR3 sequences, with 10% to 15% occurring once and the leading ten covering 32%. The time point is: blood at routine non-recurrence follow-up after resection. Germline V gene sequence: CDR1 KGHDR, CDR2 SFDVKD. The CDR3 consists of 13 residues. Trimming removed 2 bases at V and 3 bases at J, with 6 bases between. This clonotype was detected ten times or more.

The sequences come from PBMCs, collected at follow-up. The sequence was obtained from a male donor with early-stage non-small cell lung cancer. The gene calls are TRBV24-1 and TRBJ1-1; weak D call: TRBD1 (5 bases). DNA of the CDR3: TGTGCCACCAGTGATTCGGGGGACACTGAAGCTTTCTTT. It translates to CATSDSGDTEAFF.